The 6 T cell receptor beta chains listed next were all sequenced from one sample in a study of blood T cell repertoires in COVID-19. Produced via immunoSEQ multiplex PCR; TCRdb's table is partial and in-frame only. This sample carries approximately 670,000 clones, 80% to 90% of them seen once, and the ten largest clones take roughly 0.25%. The source material was peripheral blood. These receptors came from a woman under 30 with acute or convalescent COVID-19.

The chain employs TRBV7-9 and TRBJ1-1, with D possibly matching TRBD1 (6 bases). The CDR3 covers 15 residues. Trimming cost V 3 bases and J 1 base, with 12 bases left between them. CDR1 and CDR2 from the germline V gene are SEHNR and FQNEAQ (reference sequence). The CDR3 spells CASSLARDTNTEAFF. The CDR3 bases are TGTGCCAGCAGCTTGGCCCGGGACACGAACACTGAAGCTTTCTTT.

The chain couples TRBV7-9 to TRBJ1-1; 10 bases are shared with TRBD1. The CDR3 contains 19 residues. J gave up 1 base and V 1 base, and 12 bases lay outside the gene matches. From germline, CDR1 is SEHNR and CDR2 FQNEAQ (reference sequence). The CDR3 nucleotides are TGTGCCAGCAGCTTAGGTTTTCTGGGACAGGGGACTCCGAACACTGAAGCTTTCTTT. This sequence encodes CASSLGFLGQGTPNTEAFF.

The rearrangement links TRBV6-5 to TRBJ2-1; D perhaps matches TRBD1 (6 bases). V was clipped by 4 bases and J by 3 bases, with 13 bases between them. The CDR3 runs 15 residues. CDR1 and CDR2 (germline): MNHEY, SVGAGI. The CDR3 is CASSFPVDSYNEQFF. Here the CDR3 DNA reads TGTGCCAGCAGTTTCCCTGTGGACAGCTACAATGAGCAGTTCTTC.

This clone was recorded only once. The chain couples TRBV29-1 to TRBJ2-1, with 8 bases fitting TRBD1. V trimming: 7 bases; J trimming: 4 bases; junction bases outside the gene matches: 6. CDR1 SQVTM and CDR2 ANQGSEA come from the germline V gene. This CDR3 comprises 13 residues. This CDR3 is CSDRTGIYNEQFF. The CDR3 DNA reads TGCAGCGATCGGACAGGGATTTACAATGAGCAGTTCTTC.

This CDR3 reads CASSQDPTNYGYTF. The CDR3 DNA is TGCGCCAGCAGCCAAGATCCAACTAACTATGGCTACACCTTC. This rearrangement joins TRBV4-1 to TRBJ1-2; D is unclear. Trimming took 0 bases from V and 0 from J, leaving 5 bases between them. From germline, CDR1 is MGHRA and CDR2 YSYEKL. CDR3 length: 14 amino acids.

The chain couples TRBV9 to TRBJ1-2, with TRBD1 matching over 7 bases. The CDR3 totals 12 residues. Germline CDR1 reads SGDLS; CDR2 reads YYNGEE. V shed 3 bases and J 10 bases; nucleotides not matched to a gene: 6. The CDR3 nucleotides are TGTGCCAGCAGCGCCACGACAGGGCACTACACCTTC. This gives the protein CASSATTGHYTF.